This TCR beta chain was recorded in a study of a mutant IDH1 vaccine in newly diagnosed glioma. The V gene's germline CDR1 is SGHTA and CDR2 FQGNSA. Trimming cost V 5 bases and J 12 bases, with 14 bases left between them. The CDR3 totals 12 residues. TCRdb keeps only in-frame clones here, not all; method: immunoSEQ multiplex PCR. The data hold 55,000 to 70,000 clones, with 70% to 80% observed a single time. As to time point: baseline, week 1 (first vaccination visit). Treatment here: pre-vaccination baseline after standard-of-care therapy. This TCR derives from a man aged 50 to 60 with glioma. This chain connects TRBV7-2 to TRBJ1-5; no definite D call. The sample here was PBMCs, taken from a glioma patient treated with radiotherapy, temozolomide or both. This chain's CDR3 is CASSTQFKYQHF. The CDR3 nucleotides are TGTGCCAGCAGCACTCAGTTCAAGTACCAGCATTTT.